The 9 T cell receptor beta chains reported below all come from one sample, sequenced in a study of neurological immune-mediated disorders. TCRdb fed the 5' RACE reads into MiXCR, producing one record per CDR3 protein. The repertoire holds around 80,000 distinct CDR3 sequences, with 9% to 12% as singletons. Sequences were obtained from PBMCs. These TCRs come from a man in his forties in good health.

This clonotype was detected ten times or more. The chain employs TRBV24-1 and TRBJ2-5, with D possibly matching TRBD1 (5 bases). With 6 bases removed from V and 3 bases from J, the gap between germline ends came to 13 bases. The germline V gene has CDR1 KGHDR and CDR2 SFDVKD. The CDR3 has 14 residues. CDR3 protein: CATSRVGAEETQYF. In DNA, the CDR3 is TGTGCCACCAGTCGTGTAGGGGCCGAAGAGACCCAGTACTTC.

In this sample, this clonotype turned up many times. The rearrangement links TRBV3-1 to TRBJ1-1, with a tentative D call TRBD1 (5 bases). V lost 4 bases to trimming and J lost 5 bases, with 20 bases between them. CDR3 length: 16 residues. Per the germline V gene, CDR1 is LGHDT and CDR2 is YNNKEL (reference sequence). CDR3 nucleotides: TGTGCCAGCAGCCTCAAAAAATCTAGGGGAGGGACTGAAGCTTTCTTT. It codes for CASSLKKSRGGTEAFF.

At least ten counts were recorded for this clonotype. The rearrangement links TRBV5-6 to TRBJ2-7; the match to TRBD1 covers 11 bases. The length of the CDR3 is 15 residues. Trimming removed 2 bases from V and 2 bases from J; junction bases left unmatched: 3. CDR1 is SGHDT, CDR2 YYEEEE, per germline. CDR3 region: CASSFGTGGAYEQYF. The CDR3 bases are TGTGCCAGCAGCTTCGGGACAGGGGGGGCCTACGAGCAGTACTTC.

This clonotype was observed at least ten times. The rearrangement uses TRBV10-3 and TRBJ1-1; 10 nucleotides agree with TRBD1. V was pared by 6 bases and J by 5 bases, with 18 bases of the junction left unmatched. Germline assignment: CDR1 ENHRY and CDR2 SYGVKD. The CDR3 is 18 residues long. CDR3 protein: CAIRVTEGQGITGTEAFF. CDR3 sequence (DNA): TGTGCCATCAGGGTCACAGAGGGACAGGGGATTACGGGGACTGAAGCTTTCTTT.

This clonotype was seen a few times. The rearrangement uses TRBV5-1 and TRBJ2-7, with 8 bases fitting TRBD2. V dropped 6 bases and J dropped 3; count of bases not matched to a gene: 2. CDR1 and CDR2 (germline): SGHRS, YFSETQ. The CDR3 has 12 amino acids. CDR3 bases: TGCGCCAGCAACGGGGGGGACTACGAGCAGTACTTC. This codes for CASNGGDYEQYF.

This clonotype was detected ten times or more. The V and J genes are TRBV25-1 and TRBJ2-7; maybe TRBD1 (5 bases). There are 18 residues in the CDR3. Germline loops: CDR1 MGHDK, CDR2 SYGVNS. V dropped 1 base and J dropped 2 bases, with 21 bases sitting between them. CDR3 nucleotides: TGTGCCAGCAGTGAATCCGGAGTCACGGGCAGGGTAGCCTACGAGCAGTACTTC. This gives the protein CASSESGVTGRVAYEQYF.

This clonotype has a count of ten or more. This rearrangement joins TRBV20-1 to TRBJ2-1; no clear D gene. Germline CDR1 and CDR2: DFQATT and SNEGSKA (reference sequence). The CDR3 has 14 residues. With 3 bases removed from V and 1 base from J, the gap between germline ends came to 10 bases. The CDR3 protein is CSASYQFSYNEQFF. The CDR3 bases are TGCAGTGCTAGTTATCAATTTTCCTACAATGAGCAGTTCTTC.

This clonotype was found a few times. The chain couples TRBV4-1 to TRBJ2-1; D not certain. There are 16 residues in the CDR3. The V gene's germline CDR1 is MGHRA and CDR2 YSYEKL. V lost 1 base, J lost 0 bases, and 10 bases lay in between. The CDR3 sequence is CASSQVVESSYNEQFF. CDR3 in DNA: TGCGCCAGCAGCCAAGTAGTAGAGTCCTCCTACAATGAGCAGTTCTTC.

This clonotype was observed at least ten times. The genes are TRBV7-9 and TRBJ2-1; D gene uncertain. The germline V gene encodes CDR1 SEHNR and CDR2 FQNEAQ (reference sequence). CDR3 size: 14 residues. Trimming removed 1 base from V and 12 bases from J, with 16 bases in between. CDR3: CASSLGTPQEGQFF. The DNA for the CDR3 is TGTGCCAGCAGCTTAGGGACCCCCCAAGAAGGGCAGTTCTTC. Drawing the rest from reference TRBV7-9 and TRBJ2-1, the complete variable domain is DTGVSQNPRHKITKRGQNVTFRCDPISEHNRLYWYRQTLGQGPEFLTYFQNEAQLEKSRLLSDRFSAERPKGSFSTLEIQRTEQGDSAMYLCASSLGTPQEGQFFGPGTRLTVL.